A selection of T cell receptor beta chains follows, all from one sample in a study of CD8+ T cells in alopecia areata. Data came from immunoSEQ multiplex PCR; TCRdb stores just in-frame clones and leaves some out. This sample has approximately 200,000 clones, with 45% to 65% found just once. Sequenced material: CD4+ T cells sorted from blood, taken at week 4, from a patient treated with tofacitinib. The receptors stem from a human donor with alopecia areata. CDR3s include the opening cysteine and the closing phenylalanine or tryptophan. A D gene is named only where the DNA matches it firmly. Not all rows give a size; the values are once, few, many and, for expanded clones, a class.

length,D,size,V,J,CDR3,DNA
16,TRBD1,-,TRBV29-1,TRBJ1-1,CSVIGTGGRMNTEAFF,TGCAGCGTCATAGGGACAGGGGGTAGAATGAACACTGAAGCTTTCTTT
12,-,-,TRBV13,TRBJ2-7,CASSLGLREQYF,TGTGCCAGCAGCTTGGGGCTTCGGGAGCAGTACTTC
12,-,once,TRBV2,TRBJ2-7,CASRGLLYEQYF,TGTGCCAGCAGGGGACTGCTGTACGAGCAGTACTTC
16,-,few,TRBV7-9,TRBJ2-1,CASSLSPDRAYNEQFF,TGTGCCAGCAGCTTATCTCCTGACAGAGCTTACAATGAGCAGTTCTTC
14,-,few,TRBV19,TRBJ1-1,CASSPWTSNTEAFF,TGTGCCAGTAGTCCTTGGACCTCGAACACTGAAGCTTTCTTT
12,TRBD2,-,TRBV29-1,TRBJ2-5,CSVAYGGETQYF,TGCAGCGTCGCCTACGGGGGGGAGACCCAGTACTTC
12,-,-,TRBV6-6,TRBJ1-1,CASGGSLTEAFF,TGTGCCAGCGGGGGCAGTTTGACTGAAGCTTTCTTT
17,-,-,TRBV7-9,TRBJ1-6,CASSLVDRYTEDSPLHF,TGTGCCAGCAGCTTAGTTGATCGTTACACGGAGGACTCACCCCTCCACTTT
12,-,-,TRBV6-6,TRBJ2-7,CASRAGPYEQYF,TGTGCCAGCAGGGCCGGGCCCTACGAGCAGTACTTC
11,-,few,TRBV29-1,TRBJ2-5,CRVEAQETQYF,TGCAGGGTGGAGGCCCAAGAGACCCAGTACTTC
15,TRBD1,-,TRBV30,TRBJ1-5,CACNSGGQINQPQHF,TGTGCCTGCAATTCCGGGGGACAGATCAATCAGCCCCAGCATTTT
14,TRBD1,-,TRBV6-1,TRBJ2-2,CASRLDRGTGELFF,TGTGCCAGCAGGCTAGACAGGGGAACCGGGGAGCTGTTTTTT
16,TRBD2,-,TRBV30,TRBJ2-2,CAWSKERGSNTGELFF,TGTGCCTGGAGTAAGGAGCGGGGGAGTAACACCGGGGAGCTGTTTTTT
15,TRBD1,-,TRBV4-1,TRBJ2-3,CASSRGTGNTDTQYF,TGCGCCAGCAGCCGGGGGACAGGAAACACAGATACGCAGTATTTT
13,-,-,TRBV7-9,TRBJ2-7,CASSLEAVVEQYF,TGTGCCAGCAGCTTAGAAGCGGTGGTCGAGCAGTACTTC
16,TRBD1,-,TRBV25-1,TRBJ1-2,CASSEAGTGSNYGYTF,TGTGCCAGCAGTGAGGCTGGGACAGGCTCTAACTATGGCTACACCTTC
14,TRBD1,-,TRBV19,TRBJ1-2,CASSRDRENYGYTF,TGTGCCAGTAGTCGGGACAGGGAGAACTATGGCTACACCTTC
16,TRBD1,-,TRBV7-2,TRBJ2-3,CASSFTGVPSTDTQYF,TGTGCCAGCAGCTTCACAGGGGTCCCTAGCACAGATACGCAGTATTTT
12,-,few,TRBV2,TRBJ2-3,CASRTDTDTQYF,TGTGCCAGCAGGACGGACACAGATACGCAGTATTTT
14,-,-,TRBV25-1,TRBJ2-7,CASSDYGGAYEQYF,TGTGCCAGCAGTGATTATGGCGGGGCCTACGAGCAGTACTTC
15,-,-,TRBV29-1,TRBJ2-5,CSAPYGRGTWKTQYF,TGCAGCGCCCCATACGGCCGGGGAACCTGGAAGACCCAGTACTTC
15,TRBD1,-,TRBV27,TRBJ1-2,CASSKDRGIQNGYTF,TGTGCCAGCAGCAAAGACAGGGGAATCCAAAATGGCTACACCTTC
17,TRBD2,few,TRBV23-1,TRBJ2-1,CASSHTETSGSYNEQFF,TGCGCCAGCAGTCACACTGAGACTAGCGGCTCCTACAATGAGCAGTTCTTC
14,-,-,TRBV11-2,TRBJ2-1,CASSLDSRVDEQFF,TGTGCCAGCAGCTTAGATTCGCGCGTTGATGAGCAGTTCTTC
13,TRBD2,few,TRBV29-1,TRBJ2-2,CICWLAGTGELFF,TGCATCTGCTGGCTAGCGGGGACCGGGGAGCTGTTTTTT
17,TRBD1,-,TRBV4-1,TRBJ1-2,CASSRGTGGVMNYGYTF,TGCGCCAGCAGCCGCGGGACAGGGGGCGTGATGAACTATGGCTACACCTTC
13,-,-,TRBV7-3,TRBJ2-1,CASSPQGSTEQFF,TGTGCCAGCAGCCCCCAGGGATCGACTGAGCAGTTCTTC
15,-,-,TRBV6-5,TRBJ2-5,CASSPGLYAPGTQYF,TGTGCCAGCAGTCCAGGACTCTATGCCCCAGGAACCCAGTACTTC
15,TRBD1,-,TRBV30,TRBJ2-5,CAWSWGQGASETQYF,TGTGCCTGGAGTTGGGGACAGGGGGCTTCAGAGACCCAGTACTTC
16,-,-,TRBV9,TRBJ1-1,CASSSSPRGGRTEAFF,TGTGCCAGCAGCTCGTCGCCTCGGGGGGGAAGGACTGAAGCTTTCTTT
15,TRBD2,-,TRBV6-5,TRBJ2-7,CASRSLAGGRDEQYF,TGTGCCAGCAGATCTCTAGCGGGGGGGCGAGACGAGCAGTACTTC
13,-,-,TRBV5-1,TRBJ2-3,CASTETGTDTQYF,TGCGCCAGCACGGAGACAGGCACAGATACGCAGTATTTT
14,-,-,TRBV30,TRBJ2-5,CAWSSTSLEETQYF,TGTGCCTGGAGTTCTACCTCCTTAGAGGAGACCCAGTACTTC
13,-,few,TRBV2,TRBJ1-5,CASMQGMNQPQHF,TGTGCCAGCATGCAGGGGATGAATCAGCCCCAGCATTTT
13,-,once,TRBV2,TRBJ2-7,CASSVEGLHEQYF,TGTGCCAGCAGTGTTGAGGGACTTCACGAGCAGTACTTC
12,-,-,TRBV29-1,TRBJ1-2,CSVQETSGGYTF,TGCAGCGTCCAAGAGACATCGGGTGGCTACACCTTC
12,-,-,TRBV30,TRBJ2-7,CACGSSSYEQYF,TGTGCCTGTGGGTCCAGCTCCTACGAGCAGTACTTC
14,-,-,TRBV7-8,TRBJ2-5,CASSEPGQQETQYF,TGTGCCAGCAGCGAACCGGGACAACAAGAGACCCAGTACTTC
13,TRBD1,-,TRBV2,TRBJ1-2,CASIRDRDYGYTF,TGTGCCAGCATCCGGGACAGAGACTATGGCTACACCTTC
14,-,-,TRBV9,TRBJ2-5,CASSPRPNQETQYF,TGTGCCAGCAGCCCTCGCCCGAACCAAGAGACCCAGTACTTC
20,-,-,TRBV4-1,TRBJ2-6,CASSGRDREVALSGANVLTF,TGCGCCAGCAGCGGGCGGGATAGGGAGGTGGCCCTCTCTGGGGCCAACGTCCTGACTTTC
13,-,few,TRBV29-1,TRBJ2-2,CSAQGQGGGELFF,TGCAGCGCTCAAGGCCAGGGCGGAGGGGAGCTGTTTTTT
14,-,-,TRBV15,TRBJ1-1,CATSSGISNTEAFF,TGTGCCACCAGCAGCGGCATTTCGAACACTGAAGCTTTCTTT
16,-,-,TRBV25-1,TRBJ2-5,CASSEGLTGDLETQYF,TGTGCCAGCAGTGAAGGTCTTACAGGGGACTTGGAGACCCAGTACTTC
17,-,-,TRBV30,TRBJ1-4,CAWSTGMMGGDNEKLFF,TGTGCCTGGAGCACCGGGATGATGGGTGGCGATAATGAAAAACTGTTTTTT
14,-,-,TRBV30,TRBJ1-2,CAWGLGVSNYGYTF,TGTGCCTGGGGGCTAGGAGTATCTAACTATGGCTACACCTTC
16,-,-,TRBV28,TRBJ2-5,CASRGVGGYLGETQYF,TGTGCCAGCAGGGGTGTGGGGGGCTACCTCGGGGAGACCCAGTACTTC
14,TRBD1,few,TRBV7-6,TRBJ1-6,CASSLSQGDSPLHF,TGTGCCAGCAGCTTGTCCCAGGGGGATTCACCCCTCCACTTT
16,TRBD2,-,TRBV7-2,TRBJ2-2,CASSLVALAGTGELFF,TGTGCCAGCAGCTTAGTAGCACTAGCGGGCACCGGGGAGCTGTTTTTT
18,TRBD1,-,TRBV9,TRBJ1-2,CASSVSMGFGQGANGYTF,TGTGCCAGCAGCGTCAGTATGGGATTCGGACAGGGGGCCAATGGCTACACCTTC
14,TRBD1,few,TRBV5-4,TRBJ1-6,CASSFGQGVSPLHF,TGTGCCAGCAGCTTCGGACAGGGAGTGTCACCCCTCCACTTT
15,-,-,TRBV4-1,TRBJ1-1,CASSLLGLGNTEAFF,TGCGCCAGCAGCTTACTGGGCCTGGGGAACACTGAAGCTTTCTTT
13,-,-,TRBV29-1,TRBJ1-2,CSVEDRGNYGYTF,TGCAGCGTTGAAGATCGGGGGAACTATGGCTACACCTTC
14,-,-,TRBV6-5,TRBJ1-2,CASSRDRANYGYTF,TGTGCCAGCAGCCGCGACCGAGCTAACTATGGCTACACCTTC
17,TRBD2,few,TRBV7-2,TRBJ2-3,CASSLVSGGLWSDTQYF,TGTGCCAGCAGCTTAGTTAGCGGGGGCCTTTGGTCAGATACGCAGTATTTT
15,TRBD2,-,TRBV5-1,TRBJ2-3,CASSLNSGKGYTQYF,TGCGCCAGCAGCTTGAATAGCGGGAAAGGGTATACGCAGTATTTT
12,TRBD2,few,TRBV6-5,TRBJ2-1,CASSYRGGAAFF,TGTGCCAGCAGTTATCGCGGGGGGGCCGCGTTCTTC
12,-,-,TRBV7-9,TRBJ1-1,CASSLMITEAFF,TGTGCCAGCAGCTTAATGATCACTGAAGCTTTCTTT
14,-,few,TRBV25-1,TRBJ1-6,CASSQGLGNSPLHF,TGTGCCAGCAGTCAGGGGCTCGGTAATTCACCCCTCCACTTT